This record covers a single T cell receptor (beta chain). Its antigen is not known. These data are taken from a study of beta chain features in type 1 diabetes. The sequenced template was cDNA made from the entire isolated RNA. The method was immunoSEQ multiplex PCR; TCRdb's version includes in-frame clones alone and lacks a portion of them. Among a few hundred thousand clones, around 26% were seen once, and the ten largest hold approximately 4%. Each population that was sorted was more than 98% pure. Between the trimmed V and J ends, which lost 7 bases and 1 base, there was a span of 10 bases. Germline CDR1 SQVTM, CDR2 ANQGSEA. The CDR3 sequence is 12 residues long. Study observations and caveats: Although PCR might favor shorter templates, it would do so equally in patients and controls. Type 1 diabetes patients showed a moderate but significant shortening of TCRB CDR3s in all four CD4+ subsets.

The material sequenced was central memory CD4+ T cells from blood. This receptor was obtained from a man aged 25 to 45 in good health. The chain couples TRBV29-1 to TRBJ2-5; D gene uncertain. CDR3 DNA sequence: TGCAGCGCTGTGAGGACCCAAGAGACCCAGTACTTC. This sequence encodes CSAVRTQETQYF.